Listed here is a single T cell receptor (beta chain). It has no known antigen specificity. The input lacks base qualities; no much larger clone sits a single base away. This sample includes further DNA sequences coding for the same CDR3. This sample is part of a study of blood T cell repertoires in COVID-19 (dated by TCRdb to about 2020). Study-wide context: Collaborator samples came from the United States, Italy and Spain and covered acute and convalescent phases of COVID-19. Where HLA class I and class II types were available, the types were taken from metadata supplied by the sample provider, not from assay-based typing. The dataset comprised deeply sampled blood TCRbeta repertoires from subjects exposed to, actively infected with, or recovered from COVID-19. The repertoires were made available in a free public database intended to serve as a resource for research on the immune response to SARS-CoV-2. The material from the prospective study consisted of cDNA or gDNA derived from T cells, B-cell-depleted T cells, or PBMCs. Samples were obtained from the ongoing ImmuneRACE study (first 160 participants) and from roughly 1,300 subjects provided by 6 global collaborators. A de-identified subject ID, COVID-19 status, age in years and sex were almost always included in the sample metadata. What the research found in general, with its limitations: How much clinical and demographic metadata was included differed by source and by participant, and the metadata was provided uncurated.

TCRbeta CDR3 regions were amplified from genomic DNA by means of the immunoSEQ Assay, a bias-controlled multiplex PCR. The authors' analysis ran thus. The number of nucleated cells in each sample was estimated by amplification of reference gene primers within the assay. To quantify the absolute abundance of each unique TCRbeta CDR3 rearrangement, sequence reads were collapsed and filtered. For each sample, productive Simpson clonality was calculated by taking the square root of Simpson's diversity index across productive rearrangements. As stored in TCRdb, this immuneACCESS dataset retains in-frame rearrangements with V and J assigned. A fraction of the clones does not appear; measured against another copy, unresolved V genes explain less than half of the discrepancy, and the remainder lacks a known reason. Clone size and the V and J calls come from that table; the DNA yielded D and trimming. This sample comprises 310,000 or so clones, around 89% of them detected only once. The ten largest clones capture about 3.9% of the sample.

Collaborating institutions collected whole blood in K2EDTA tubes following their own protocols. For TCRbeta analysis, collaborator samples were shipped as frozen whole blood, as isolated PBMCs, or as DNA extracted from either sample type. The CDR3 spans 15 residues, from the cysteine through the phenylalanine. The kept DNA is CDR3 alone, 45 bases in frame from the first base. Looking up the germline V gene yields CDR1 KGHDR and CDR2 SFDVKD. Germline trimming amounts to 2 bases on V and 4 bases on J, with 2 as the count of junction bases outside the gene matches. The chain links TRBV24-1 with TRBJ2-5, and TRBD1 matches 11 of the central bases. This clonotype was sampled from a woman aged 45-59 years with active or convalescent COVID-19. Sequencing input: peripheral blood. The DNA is TGTGCCACCAGTGATTCCGGGACAGGGGGAGAGACCCAGTACTTC. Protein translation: CATSDSGTGGETQYF.